This TCR beta chain was found in a study of CD8 T cells in Susac syndrome (dated by TCRdb to between 2018 and 2021). Turning to the overall study: Whether CD8+ T cell activation and differentiation in Susac syndrome was antigen driven was tested using repertoire sequencing. The study compared CD8+ T cell repertoire clonality among roughly eleven healthy donors, roughly 14 Susac syndrome patients and approximately 16 multiple sclerosis patients.

RNA was extracted using the RNeasy kit, and roughly 0.5 to 1 microgram was reverse transcribed with random hexamers. The immunoSEQ multiplex PCR assay, which covers 54 Vbeta and 13 Jbeta segments, was used to amplify TCR beta CDR3 regions. To correct PCR amplification bias, a synthetic template baseline was used for both primer optimization and computational correction. On the authors' methods: Reads were annotated to V, D and J genes per IMGT and analyzed with immunoSEQ Analyzer, keeping only productive sequences. To calculate clonality, Shannon entropy was normalized by log2 of the number of productive unique sequences and then subtracted from one. For each patient and control, public and private clones were evaluated within the 100 most prevalent clones. A clone was defined as Susac-specific if it was absent from the healthy and MS cohorts, from about a thousand published viral clones and from other ImmuneACCESS disease sequences. The public reads were reanalyzed by TCRdb: fastp trimming at Q25, MiXCR alignment, in-frame beta chains only. Every CDR3 protein is listed once, alongside the most common genes and DNA of its rows. These V and J calls derive from TCRdb rather than the authors' analysis. The sample profile shows some 130,000 distinct CDR3 sequences; roughly 80% of them were found once. The ten largest make up roughly 0.53% of the sample.

Comments on this clonotype: Its antigen is not yet known. No much larger clone is present one base from it, and per-base qualities are unavailable.

Peripheral blood CD8+ and CD4+ T cells from healthy donors, Susac syndrome patients and multiple sclerosis patients were profiled using high-throughput TCR beta sequencing. Multiple sclerosis controls were treatment-naive patients with stable or active relapsing-remitting disease fulfilling revised McDonald criteria. Bulk CD8+ and CD4+ T cells were purified magnetically by negative isolation, whereas CD8+ TEMRA cells were enriched by FACS. Blood was drawn into EDTA tubes, processed within 24 hours, and PBMCs were isolated by density gradient centrifugation. PBMCs destined for TCR sequencing were cryopreserved in liquid nitrogen and later thawed in a 37 °C water bath. Purity of sorted or isolated CD4+, CD8+ and CD8+ TEMRA cells was at least 90%. Overall study outcomes, separate from this receptor: The TCR sequencing and HLA analysis was acknowledged to have included a relatively small number of individuals.

This clonotype was sampled from a human donor with multiple sclerosis. The sequencing sample was made of CD8+ T cells from PBMCs.

The nucleotide sequence is TGTGCCAGCAGTATCGGGACTAGCGGGAGTTACAATGAGCAGTTCTTC. The encoded protein is CASSIGTSGSYNEQFF. This sequence uses TRBV27 and TRBJ2-1, and 14 junction bases match TRBD2. The germline V gene encodes CDR1 MNHEY and CDR2 SMNVEV (reference sequence). Trimming takes 5 bases off V and 4 bases off J; junction bases not matched to a gene: 4. The CDR3 measures 16 amino acids from cysteine to phenylalanine. Only the CDR3 portion is preserved as DNA: 48 bases, with reading frame beginning at the first base.